This T cell receptor beta chain originates from a study of blood T cell repertoires in COVID-19. Study at large: Specimens from acute and convalescent COVID-19 originated in the United States, Italy and Spain.

Assay used: immunoSEQ multiplex PCR; TCRdb lists only in-frame clones, some missing. The sample consists of about 88,000 clones, roughly 88% of them appearing once. The origin of this receptor is an elderly man with acute or convalescent COVID-19. The sample taken for sequencing was peripheral blood.

CDR3 sequence reads: CASSIGGRGGYTF. The CDR3 DNA reads TGTGCCAGTAGTATCGGGGGGCGCGGTGGCTACACCTTC. V gene TRBV19 combines with J gene TRBJ1-2; the D gene is possibly TRBD1 (6 bases). The CDR3 extends over 13 amino acids. Germline CDR1 is LNHDA and CDR2 is SQIVND (reference sequence). Between the trimmed V and J ends, which lost 3 bases and 7 bases, there was a span of 12 bases.